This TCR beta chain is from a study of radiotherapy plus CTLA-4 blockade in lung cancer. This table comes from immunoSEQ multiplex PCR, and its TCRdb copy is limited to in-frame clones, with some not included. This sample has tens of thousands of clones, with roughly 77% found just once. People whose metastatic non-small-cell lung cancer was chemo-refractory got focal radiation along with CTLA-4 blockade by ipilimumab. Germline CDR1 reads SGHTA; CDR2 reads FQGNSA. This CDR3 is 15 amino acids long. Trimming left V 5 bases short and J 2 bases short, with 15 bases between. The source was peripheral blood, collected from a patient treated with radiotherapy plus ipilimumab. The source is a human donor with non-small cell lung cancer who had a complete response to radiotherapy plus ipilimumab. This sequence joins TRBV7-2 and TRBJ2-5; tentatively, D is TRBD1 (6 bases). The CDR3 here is CASSRTWDTQETQYF. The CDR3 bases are TGTGCCAGCAGCCGAACCTGGGACACACAAGAGACCCAGTACTTC.